This T cell receptor (beta chain) was observed in a study of cytomegalovirus exposure and HLA in healthy donors. With 60 Vbeta and 13 Jbeta primers, the PCR was carried out. Generated by immunoSEQ multiplex PCR, the TCRdb table keeps only in-frame clones and is missing some. The sample holds approximately 160,000 clones, approximately 67% seen once. Sequenced material: PBMCs. The receptor's source is a woman aged 18-29 years in good health and CMV-seropositive.

This chain's CDR3 is CASSLGRGWYGYTF. CDR3 DNA sequence: TGTGCCAGCAGCTTGGGGAGGGGATGGTATGGCTACACCTTC. This chain connects TRBV5-6 to TRBJ1-2; possible D gene TRBD1, 5 bases. The CDR3 is made up of 14 amino acids. V shed 0 bases and J shed 5 bases, with 11 bases lying between them. Germline CDR1 reads SGHDT; CDR2 reads YYEEEE.